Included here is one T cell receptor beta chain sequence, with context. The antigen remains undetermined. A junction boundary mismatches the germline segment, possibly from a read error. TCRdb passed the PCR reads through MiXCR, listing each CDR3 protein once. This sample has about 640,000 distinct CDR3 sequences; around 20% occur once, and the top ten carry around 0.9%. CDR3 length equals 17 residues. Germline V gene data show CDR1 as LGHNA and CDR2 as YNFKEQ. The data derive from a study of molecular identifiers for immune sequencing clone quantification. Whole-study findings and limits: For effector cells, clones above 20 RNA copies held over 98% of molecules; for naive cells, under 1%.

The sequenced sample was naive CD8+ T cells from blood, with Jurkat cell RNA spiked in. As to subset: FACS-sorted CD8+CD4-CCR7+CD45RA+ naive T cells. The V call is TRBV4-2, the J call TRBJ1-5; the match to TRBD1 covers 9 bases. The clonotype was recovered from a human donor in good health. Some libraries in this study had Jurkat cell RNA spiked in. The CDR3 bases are TGTGCCAGCGGCCAAGATCTCTGGGACAGGGGCAATCAGCCCCAGCATTTT. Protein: CASGQDLWDRGNQPQHF.